These 8 T cell receptor beta chains were sequenced from one sample in a study of monozygotic twins with inflammatory bowel disease. TCRdb reworked the 5' RACE reads into one entry per CDR3 protein, no DNA. The sample holds hundreds of thousands of distinct CDR3 sequences. The sample consisted of blood. All receptors come from a human donor with ulcerative colitis or Crohn's disease, or a healthy co-twin of an affected twin (not recorded which).

The chain recombines TRBV9 with TRBJ1-1; TCRdb picks TRBD1, but there is no DNA to check that call. Germline V gives CDR1 SGDLS, CDR2 YYNGEE. The CDR3 is made up of 15 amino acids. CDR3 region: CASSVGNRVITEAFF.

The J gene is TRBJ2-5, the V gene TRBV18; TCRdb's D call, TRBD1, is unchecked because there is no DNA. Germline assignment: CDR1 KGHSH and CDR2 LQKENI. CDR3 size: 17 residues. The CDR3 reads CASSPPLTKGAWETQYF.

The CDR3 protein is CASRPAGTLAGYTF. The gene calls are TRBV12-3 or TRBV12-4 and TRBJ1-2; TCRdb's D call of TRBD1 is untestable without DNA. The CDR3 is made up of 14 amino acids.

The chain combines TRBV29-1 with TRBJ2-3; TCRdb gives TRBD1 as the D gene, but with no DNA this cannot be confirmed. CDR3 length: 13 amino acids. Germline values: CDR1 SQVTM, CDR2 ANQGSEA. CDR3 loop: CSDRQGSTDTQYF.

The chain employs TRBV4-1 and TRBJ1-5; there is no DNA to check the TCRdb D call of TRBD1. CDR3 length equals 15 residues. Germline V CDR1 and CDR2: MGHRA, YSYEKL. Here the CDR3 reads CASSEDRVGGQPQHF.

The CDR3 loop is CASSFAGFNEQFF. The rearrangement uses TRBV7-9 and TRBJ2-1. This CDR3 has 13 amino acids. CDR1 and CDR2 from the germline V gene are SEHNR and FQNEAQ (reference sequence).

The chain couples TRBV12-3 or TRBV12-4 to TRBJ1-2. The CDR3 runs to 15 residues. CDR3 sequence: CASSLALRTRDGYTF.

The rearrangement links TRBV12-3 or TRBV12-4 to TRBJ2-2; lacking DNA, the TRBD1 call made by TCRdb goes unchecked. The length of the CDR3 is 14 residues. CDR3: CASSLRGGSGELFF.